The 26 T cell receptor beta chains below come from one sample, sequenced in a study of blood T cells in healthy people across ages. Sample-barcoded 5' priming and a J-beta primer mix drove a second PCR of roughly 7 to 11 cycles. One entry per CDR3 protein, called by TCRdb with MiXCR from the 5' RACE reads. Here the sample spans over a million distinct CDR3 sequences, approximately 59% being singletons. The sequencing sample was made of blood. The origin of the receptors is a man younger than 35 in good health.

Points on this clonotype: A much larger clone differs from this one at a single base, so this may be a read error. The gene calls are TRBV12-3 or TRBV12-4 and TRBJ2-1, with TRBD2 identical over 7 bases. This CDR3 has 14 residues. The trim removed 7 bases at V and 9 bases at J, leaving 12 bases unmatched. CDR3 sequence (DNA): TGTGCCAGCACCCGAATGGCGGGAGATAGTGAGCAGTTCTTC. Protein: CASTRMAGDSEQFF.

The chain links TRBV28 to TRBJ2-7; D perhaps matches TRBD1 (5 bases). The CDR3 is made up of 20 amino acids. Germline V gene data show CDR1 as MDHEN and CDR2 as SYDVKM. V dropped 10 bases and J dropped 3 bases, with 37 bases sitting between them. CDR3 amino acids: CATMTAKAGFGIKAGYEQYF. The CDR3 coding sequence is TGTGCCACCATGACAGCAAAGGCCGGCTTTGGTATTAAGGCCGGCTACGAGCAGTACTTC.

This chain uses TRBV7-9 with TRBJ2-2; D unclear. The V end was cut by 1 base, the J end by 1 base, with 7 bases between. The germline V gene has CDR1 SEHNR and CDR2 FQNEAQ (reference sequence). This CDR3 spans 15 amino acids. The CDR3 DNA sequence: TGTGCCAGCAGCTTAGGACACATGAACACCGGGGAGCTGTTTTTT. This translates into CASSLGHMNTGELFF.

CDR3 residues: CATYDRGQETQYF. The DNA of the CDR3 is TGTGCCACCTACGACAGGGGCCAAGAGACCCAGTACTTC. The chain recombines TRBV6-5 with TRBJ2-5, with TRBD1 identical over 8 bases. Germline V gives CDR1 MNHEY, CDR2 SVGAGI. V lost 10 bases to trimming and J lost 1 base; unmatched junction nucleotides: 5. The CDR3 is 13 amino acids.

This chain uses TRBV12-3 or TRBV12-4 with TRBJ2-6, with D unresolved. The CDR3 spans 13 residues. V dropped 5 bases and J dropped 4 bases, with 6 bases sitting between them. This CDR3 is CASSNWGANVLTF. The CDR3, as DNA: TGTGCCAGCAGTAATTGGGGGGCCAACGTCCTGACTTTC.

The chain joins TRBV10-2 to TRBJ1-2; D remains ambiguous. Trimming stripped 0 bases from V and 6 bases from J, with 8 bases between. In germline, CDR1 is WSHSY, CDR2 SAAADI. The CDR3 loop spans 13 amino acids. As DNA, the CDR3 is TGCGCCAGCAGTGAGTCGAGGGCGAATGGCTACACCTTC. Amino acid sequence: CASSESRANGYTF.

This clonotype was counted a few times. The chain uses TRBV6-5 and TRBJ2-1; TRBD2 is a possible D gene (6 bases). The CDR3 contains 12 residues. The ends were cut back, 7 bases at V and 2 bases at J, with 6 bases in the middle. The germline CDR1 and CDR2 sequences are MNHEY and SVGAGI. CDR3 in amino acids: CASTGAYNEQFF. In nucleotides, the CDR3 is TGTGCCAGCACGGGGGCCTACAATGAGCAGTTCTTC.

The chain joins TRBV20-1 to TRBJ2-1, with 8 bases aligning to TRBD2. V dropped 0 bases and J dropped 3; count of bases not matched to a gene: 7. CDR1 DFQATT and CDR2 SNEGSKA come from the germline V gene (reference sequence). This CDR3 is built from 16 residues. This CDR3 is CSARDSDTSGYNEQFF. The CDR3 DNA sequence: TGCAGTGCTAGAGATAGTGACACTAGCGGCTACAATGAGCAGTTCTTC.

Note on this clonotype: A single base separates this from a much larger clone, so it may be a read error. The chain employs TRBV29-1 and TRBJ2-7; D is ambiguous. Germline V lookup: CDR1 SQVTM, CDR2 ANQGSEA. The CDR3 has 12 amino acids. In nucleotides, the CDR3 is TGCAGCGTTGACGACGGATCCTACGAGCGGTACTTC. Translated: CSVDDGSYERYF.

The chain links TRBV4-3 to TRBJ1-3, with a tentative D call TRBD1 (6 bases). Trimming took 4 bases from V and 0 from J, leaving 13 bases between them. CDR1 is LGHNA and CDR2 is YSLEER in the germline V gene. The CDR3 covers 16 residues. The CDR3 spells CASSPSLDSSGNTIYF. The DNA for the CDR3 is TGCGCCAGCAGCCCATCATTGGACAGCTCTGGAAACACCATATATTTT.

The CDR3 reads CASSYAEGAPNGYTF. CDR3 coding DNA: TGTGCCAGCAGTTACGCGGAGGGGGCGCCCAATGGCTACACCTTC. The chain has TRBV6-5 and TRBJ1-2, with 7 bases identical to TRBD1. Germline V gives CDR1 MNHEY, CDR2 SVGAGI. The CDR3 is made up of 15 amino acids. Trimming cost V 2 bases and J 6 bases; bases outside gene matches: 9.

The V gene is TRBV30, the J gene TRBJ1-6; D is possibly TRBD1 (6 bases). The germline V gene has CDR1 GTSNPN and CDR2 SVGIG (reference sequence). The CDR3 covers 13 residues. This CDR3 is CAGAGTDNSPLHF. DNA of the CDR3: TGTGCGGGGGCGGGGACTGATAATTCACCCCTCCACTTT.

The rearrangement joins TRBV12-3 or TRBV12-4 to TRBJ2-2, with no clear D. This CDR3 is built from 17 residues. V lost 2 bases and J lost 7, with 20 bases in between. For the CDR3, the DNA is TGTGCCAGCAGTTTATCCCCGATTAGAGGCCTGAGCGGGGAGCTGTTTTTT. It codes for CASSLSPIRGLSGELFF.

In its sample, this clonotype was seen a few times. J is TRBJ2-1 and V is TRBV7-9; possible D gene TRBD2, 6 bases. From germline, CDR1 is SEHNR and CDR2 FQNEAQ (reference sequence). The CDR3 covers 15 residues. V shed 1 base and J shed 9 bases, with 16 bases lying between them. For the CDR3, the DNA is TGTGCCAGCAGCTTAGATGGCAGGGCGCGGGGTGAGCAGTTCTTC. This gives the protein CASSLDGRARGEQFF.

As concerns this clonotype: This may be a read error, as it is one base from a much larger clone. The chain carries TRBV12-3 or TRBV12-4 and TRBJ1-1; a weak D match, TRBD1 (5 bases). Trimming removed 5 bases at V and 6 bases at J, with 13 bases between. CDR3 size: 13 residues. The CDR3 here is CASSQHRDAEAFF. DNA of the CDR3: TGTGCCAGCAGTCAACACCGGGACGCTGAAGCTTTCTTT.

This clonotype has a handful of counts. The CDR3, as DNA: TGTGCCATCACCCAGGGGACTATCAGATACGAGCAGTACTTC. Protein product: CAITQGTIRYEQYF. The V call is TRBV10-3, the J call TRBJ2-7; D perhaps matches TRBD2 (7 bases). CDR3 size: 14 residues. In germline, CDR1 is ENHRY, CDR2 SYGVKD. The V end lost 7 bases, the J end lost 4 bases, and 17 bases lay between the germline ends.

V usage is TRBV4-1 and J usage is TRBJ1-6, with a possible D match to TRBD1 (6 bases). V lost 0 bases, J lost 7 bases, and 13 bases lay in between. The CDR3 extends over 16 amino acids. CDR1 MGHRA and CDR2 YSYEKL come from the germline V gene. The CDR3 region has the DNA TGCGCCAGCAGCCAAGAAAGCCAGGGGACGAATTCACCCCTCCACTTT. Translated, it gives CASSQESQGTNSPLHF.

The rearrangement joins TRBV12-3 or TRBV12-4 to TRBJ2-1, with 8 bases fitting TRBD2. The CDR3 covers 17 residues. The V gene end was trimmed by 3 bases and the J gene end by 0 bases; junction bases not matched to a gene: 7. CDR3 nucleotide sequence: TGTGCCAGCAGTTTTGTGGCGGGAGGAGTCTCCTACAATGAGCAGTTCTTC. Its protein is CASSFVAGGVSYNEQFF.

The chain employs TRBV7-6 and TRBJ2-1; no firm D call. TRBJ2-7 explains the end of the DNA better; the J call may be wrong. CDR1 is SGHVS, CDR2 FNYEAQ, per germline. This CDR3 comprises 14 residues. In DNA form, the CDR3 reads TGTGCCAGCAGCAAAGACGACTCAACCTACGAGCAGTACTTC. It yields the protein CASSKDDSTYEQYF.

The chain joins TRBV19 to TRBJ1-2, with D maybe TRBD1 (5 bases). CDR1 and CDR2 (germline): LNHDA, SQIVND (reference sequence). CDR3 length: 14 amino acids. The V end was cut by 8 bases, the J end by 3 bases, with 16 bases between. The CDR3 loop reads CASRVLMGDYGYTF. The CDR3 nucleotides are TGTGCCAGTCGAGTTCTAATGGGGGACTATGGCTACACCTTC.

This clonotype was found once. The CDR3 sequence is CASSTAGGWKDTQYF. CDR3 coding DNA: TGTGCCAGCAGTACGGCGGGAGGGTGGAAAGATACGCAGTATTTT. V gene TRBV27 combines with J gene TRBJ2-3, with 9 bases that match TRBD2. CDR1 is MNHEY and CDR2 is SMNVEV in the germline V gene (reference sequence). The CDR3 extends over 15 amino acids. V trimming: 5 bases; J trimming: 5 bases; junction bases outside the gene matches: 8.

The J gene is TRBJ1-5, the V gene TRBV7-9; unclear D gene. CDR3 length: 18 amino acids. CDR1 is SEHNR and CDR2 is FQNEAQ in the germline V gene (reference sequence). Between the trimmed V and J ends, which lost 1 base and 8 bases, there was a span of 24 bases. This chain's CDR3 is CASSLDLAHHGSGEPQHF. CDR3 bases: TGTGCCAGCAGCTTAGACCTGGCCCACCATGGCTCGGGAGAGCCCCAGCATTTT.

The V gene is TRBV29-1, the J gene TRBJ1-2; possibly TRBD1 for D (6 bases). Germline V gene sequence: CDR1 SQVTM, CDR2 ANQGSEA. Trimming stripped 6 bases from V and 3 bases from J, with 14 bases between. This CDR3 spans 13 amino acids. CDR3 region: CSVISGEDYGYTF. The DNA of the CDR3 is TGCAGCGTGATCTCAGGGGAAGACTATGGCTACACCTTC.

This rearrangement joins TRBV2 to TRBJ1-1; D gene unclear. From germline, CDR1 is SNHLY and CDR2 FYNNEI. Trimming shortened V by 7 bases and J by 0 bases, and 9 bases separated the two germline ends. This CDR3 is built from 13 residues. The CDR3 sequence: CASKYAMNTEAFF. The CDR3 nucleotides are TGTGCCAGCAAGTATGCAATGAACACTGAAGCTTTCTTT. Together with reference TRBV2 and TRBJ1-1, the CDR3 gives the full variable domain: EPEVTQTPSHQVTQMGQEVILRCVPISNHLYFYWYRQILGQKVEFLVSFYNNEISEKSEIFDDQFSVERPDGSNFTLKIRSTKLEDSAMYFCASKYAMNTEAFFGQGTRLTVV.

This sequence joins TRBV12-3 or TRBV12-4 and TRBJ2-3, with 9 positions matching TRBD1. With V trimmed by 6 bases and J by 6 bases, 10 bases remained unmatched. CDR3 length equals 15 residues. In DNA, the CDR3 is TGTGCCAGCAGCCTCACCGACAGGGGGAAGGATACGCAGTATTTT. It yields the protein CASSLTDRGKDTQYF.

The CDR3 sequence is CASSLSGAWLQQYF. As DNA, the CDR3 is TGTGCCAGTAGCTTATCGGGGGCTTGGTTGCAGCAGTACTTC. The chain is built from TRBV19 and TRBJ2-7, with D tentatively TRBD1 or TRBD2 (6 bases each). Trimming removed 6 bases from V and 8 bases from J, with 20 bases in between. This CDR3 region has 14 residues. Germline V gene data show CDR1 as LNHDA and CDR2 as SQIVND (reference sequence). Full variable domain (missing parts from reference TRBV19 and TRBJ2-7): DGGITQSPKYLFRKEGQNVTLSCEQNLNHDAMYWYRQDPGQGLRLIYYSQIVNDFQKGDIAEGYSVSREKKESFPLTVTSAQKNPTAFYLCASSLSGAWLQQYFGPGTRLTVT.